These T cell receptor beta chains were read from a single sample in a study of memory B cells and T cells in multiple sclerosis. Sequencing was performed with immunoSEQ multiplex PCR; in TCRdb, only in-frame clones are kept and a portion is missing. The table shows approximately 47,000 clones, with approximately 80% occurring only once. No antigen has been assigned to these receptors. The sample comprised PBMCs from blood kept in culture. These receptors originate from a human donor with multiple sclerosis. Each CDR3 is given with its conserved first and last residue. Each record gives: V gene, D gene, J gene, clone size, CDR3 DNA, CDR3 protein. D genes are given only for firm matches. Not every row has a clone size; where given, it reads once, few, many or a size class.

TRBV29-1	TRBD1	TRBJ2-1	few	TGCAGCGTCTCTGCGACAGGGCGTAATGAGCAGTTCTTC	CSVSATGRNEQFF
TRBV4-1	-	TRBJ1-2	-	TGCGCCAGCAGCCAAGACGCTTTTTATGGCTACACCTTC	CASSQDAFYGYTF
TRBV19	-	TRBJ1-5	-	TGTGCCAGTAGGATGGGTTGGTTTCAGCCCCAGCATTTT	CASRMGWFQPQHF
TRBV6-6	-	TRBJ1-3	few	TGTGCCAGCAGTCCTATCGGGACAACCTCTGGAAACACCATATATTTT	CASSPIGTTSGNTIYF
TRBV10-3	-	TRBJ1-2	-	TGTGCCATCAGGGCGGGGGGCGCAAGTTATGGCTACACCTTC	CAIRAGGASYGYTF
TRBV28	TRBD1	TRBJ2-5	-	TGTGCCAGCAGTTTCACGGACAGGGGAGAGACCCAGTACTTC	CASSFTDRGETQYF
TRBV19	TRBD1	TRBJ2-2	-	TGTGCCAGTAGTAGGGACAGGGGGCGAAATTTCCCCGGGGAGCTGTTTTTT	CASSRDRGRNFPGELFF
TRBV6-1	-	TRBJ1-2	-	TGTGCCAGCAGGGGGGGCAGGGGCCCTACCTATGGCTACACCTTC	CASRGGRGPTYGYTF
TRBV10-2	TRBD2	TRBJ2-7	-	TGCGCCAGCAGCTGGGATGAAGCGGGGGTGGGGGGCGAGCAGTACTTC	CASSWDEAGVGGEQYF
TRBV28	-	TRBJ2-7	once	TGTGCCAGCAGTTTAGCCAGAGCCTACGAGCAGTACTTC	CASSLARAYEQYF
TRBV6-5	TRBD1	TRBJ2-7	-	TGTGCCAGCGGGACAGGCCCCTACGAGCAGTACTTC	CASGTGPYEQYF
TRBV27	TRBD1	TRBJ1-1	-	TGTGCCAGCAGTTCCCGCTCCGCAGGGGGCACTGAAGCTTTCTTT	CASSSRSAGGTEAFF
TRBV11-2	-	TRBJ2-2	-	TGTGCCAGCAGCTTCGACACCGGGGAGCTGTTTTTT	CASSFDTGELFF
TRBV7-2	TRBD2	TRBJ2-5	-	TGTGCCAGCAGCTTTTCCGGGGGGGAAGAGACCCAGTACTTC	CASSFSGGEETQYF
TRBV9	-	TRBJ1-4	-	TGTGCCAGCAGCGTAGGGCAGATTAATGAAAAACTGTTTTTT	CASSVGQINEKLFF
TRBV9	-	TRBJ2-2	-	TGTGCCAGCAGCGTAAGGGCGGGGGCTGGCACCGGGGAGCTGTTTTTT	CASSVRAGAGTGELFF
TRBV6-5	-	TRBJ1-1	-	TGTGCCAGCAGTTACGGGGTTGGAACTGAAGCTTTCTTT	CASSYGVGTEAFF
TRBV7-8	-	TRBJ2-2	-	TGTGCCAGCAGAACCTTAAGACGGACCGCGGCCGGGGAGCTGTTTTTT	CASRTLRRTAAGELFF